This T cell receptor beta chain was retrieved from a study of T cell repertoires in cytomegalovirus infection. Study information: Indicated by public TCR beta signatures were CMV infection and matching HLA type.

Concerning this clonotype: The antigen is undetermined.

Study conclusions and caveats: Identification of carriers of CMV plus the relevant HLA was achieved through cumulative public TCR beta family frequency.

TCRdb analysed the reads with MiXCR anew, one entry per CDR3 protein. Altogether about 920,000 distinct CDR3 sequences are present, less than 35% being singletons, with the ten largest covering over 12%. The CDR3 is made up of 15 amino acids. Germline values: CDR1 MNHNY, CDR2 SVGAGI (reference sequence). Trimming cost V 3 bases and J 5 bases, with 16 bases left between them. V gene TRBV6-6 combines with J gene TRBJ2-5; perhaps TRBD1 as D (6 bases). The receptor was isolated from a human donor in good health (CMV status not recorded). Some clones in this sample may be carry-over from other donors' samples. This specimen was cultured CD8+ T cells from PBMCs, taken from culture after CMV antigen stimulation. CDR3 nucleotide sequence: TGTGCCAGCAGTTATGTCTCCAGGGGAGAGGAGACCCAGTACTTC. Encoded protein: CASSYVSRGEETQYF.